This TCR beta chain was recovered during a study of T cell responses to AZD1222 COVID-19 vaccine. Overall study results and limits: Targets within unmutated variant regions were reportedly found for nearly half of spike-specific TCRs.

Data came from immunoSEQ multiplex PCR; TCRdb stores just in-frame clones and leaves some out. In the table there are 130,000 to 150,000 clones, under 95% of which are singletons. The table lists this clone with a few counts. Its antigen is not identified. With 4 bases removed from V and 3 bases from J, the gap between germline ends came to 7 bases. This CDR3 is 12 amino acids long. Germline V CDR1 and CDR2: SEHNR, FQNEAQ (reference sequence). The chain uses TRBV7-9 and TRBJ2-7; perhaps TRBD1 as D (5 bases). The sequence was obtained from an adult in good health. Sample: peripheral blood, taken on day 0 of AZD1222 vaccination. DNA of the CDR3: TGTGCCAGCAGCTCGGACAACTACGAGCAGTACTTC. It specifies CASSSDNYEQYF.